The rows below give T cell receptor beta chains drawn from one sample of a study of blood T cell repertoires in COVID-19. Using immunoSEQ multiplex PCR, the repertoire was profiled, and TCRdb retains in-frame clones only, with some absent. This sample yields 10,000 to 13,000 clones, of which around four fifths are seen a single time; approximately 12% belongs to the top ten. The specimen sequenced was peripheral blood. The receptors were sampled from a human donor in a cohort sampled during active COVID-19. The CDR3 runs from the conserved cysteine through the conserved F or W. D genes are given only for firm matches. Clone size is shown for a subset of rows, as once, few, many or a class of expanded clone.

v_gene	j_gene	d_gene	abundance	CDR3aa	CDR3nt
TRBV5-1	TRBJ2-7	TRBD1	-	CASSTGTGHYEQYF	TGCGCCAGCAGCACCGGGACAGGGCACTACGAGCAGTACTTC
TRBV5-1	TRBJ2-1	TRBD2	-	CASSLGGVAGDNEQFF	TGCGCCAGCAGCTTGGGTGGGGTAGCGGGAGACAATGAGCAGTTCTTC
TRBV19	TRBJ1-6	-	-	CASSVTHNSPLHF	TGTGCCAGTAGCGTGACTCATAATTCACCCCTCCACTTT
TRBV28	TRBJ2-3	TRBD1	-	CASSSDRGKLRRDTQYF	TGTGCCAGCAGCTCCGACAGGGGAAAGTTAAGAAGGGATACGCAGTATTTT
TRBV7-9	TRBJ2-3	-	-	CASSRQGTDTQYF	TGTGCCAGCAGCAGACAGGGCACAGATACGCAGTATTTT
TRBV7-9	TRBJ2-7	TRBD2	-	CASSLEGTSGRSYEQYF	TGTGCCAGCAGCTTAGAGGGGACTAGCGGGCGGTCCTACGAGCAGTACTTC
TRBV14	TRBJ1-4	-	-	CASSQNPGLNEKLFF	TGTGCCAGCAGCCAAAATCCCGGGTTGAATGAAAAACTGTTTTTT
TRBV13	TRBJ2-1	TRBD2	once	CASSFSSGYNEQFF	TGTGCCAGCAGCTTTTCTAGCGGCTACAATGAGCAGTTCTTC
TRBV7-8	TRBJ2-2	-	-	CASSQTRRGITRGGELFF	TGTGCCAGCAGCCAAACCCGTAGAGGGATTACTCGGGGCGGGGAGCTGTTTTTT
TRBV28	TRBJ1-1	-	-	CATRGGTEAFF	TGTGCCACCCGAGGCGGCACTGAAGCTTTCTTT
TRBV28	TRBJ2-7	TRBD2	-	CASSPSLAGRNEQYF	TGTGCCAGCAGTCCATCCCTAGCGGGAAGGAACGAGCAGTACTTC
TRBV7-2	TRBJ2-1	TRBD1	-	CASSFRTGTHRGYNEQFF	TGTGCCAGCAGCTTCCGGACAGGGACTCACAGGGGTTACAATGAGCAGTTCTTC
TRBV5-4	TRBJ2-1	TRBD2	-	CASSIDPLGRRLAGGNEQFF	TGTGCCAGCAGCATTGACCCCTTGGGCCGGAGACTAGCGGGGGGAAATGAGCAGTTCTTC
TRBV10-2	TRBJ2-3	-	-	CASKTSSGDTQYF	TGCGCCAGCAAAACTAGCTCGGGAGATACGCAGTATTTT
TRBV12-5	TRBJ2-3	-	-	CASGWRETTDTQYF	TGTGCTAGTGGGTGGAGGGAGACCACAGATACGCAGTATTTT
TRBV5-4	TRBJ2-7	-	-	CASSSEGPSYEQYF	TGTGCCAGCAGCTCGGAGGGGCCTTCCTACGAGCAGTACTTC
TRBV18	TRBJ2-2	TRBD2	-	CASSPQVLAGGITGELFF	TGTGCCAGCTCACCACAGGTCCTAGCGGGAGGTATCACCGGGGAGCTGTTTTTT
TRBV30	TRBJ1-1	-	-	CAWTGEGEAFF	TGTGCCTGGACGGGAGAGGGTGAAGCTTTCTTT
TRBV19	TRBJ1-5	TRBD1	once	CASSILNRGSNQPQHF	TGTGCCAGTAGTATTTTAAACAGGGGCAGCAATCAGCCCCAGCATTTT
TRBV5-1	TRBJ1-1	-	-	CASSLKTDMNTEAFF	TGCGCCAGCAGCCTAAAGACAGACATGAACACTGAAGCTTTCTTT
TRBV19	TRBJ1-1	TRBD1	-	CASSRGTGLRKAEAFF	TGTGCCAGTAGTAGGGGGACAGGGCTGAGGAAGGCTGAAGCTTTCTTT
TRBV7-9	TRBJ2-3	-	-	CASSLNLRGGTTDTQYF	TGTGCCAGCAGCTTAAACCTCCGGGGCGGGACCACAGATACGCAGTATTTT
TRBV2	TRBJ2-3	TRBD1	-	CASRGTGRDTQYF	TGTGCCAGCAGAGGGACAGGGCGAGATACGCAGTATTTT
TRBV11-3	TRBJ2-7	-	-	CASSLSRVDEQYF	TGTGCCAGCAGCTTAAGCAGGGTCGACGAGCAGTACTTC
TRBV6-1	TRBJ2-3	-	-	CASSDGTIWDTQYF	TGTGCCAGCAGTGATGGGACAATCTGGGATACGCAGTATTTT
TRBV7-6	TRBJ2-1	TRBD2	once	CASSLGTSGSYEQFF	TGTGCCAGCAGCTTAGGGACTAGCGGGAGTTATGAGCAGTTCTTC
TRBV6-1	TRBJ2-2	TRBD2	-	CASSELAGGPGELFF	TGTGCCAGCAGTGAACTAGCGGGAGGGCCCGGGGAGCTGTTTTTT